Sequencing of this T cell receptor beta chain was carried out in a study of T cells in Graves' hyperthyroidism and ophthalmopathy. Amplification targeted TCR beta CDR3 regions from RNA transcripts. During a first-round RT-PCR of the TCR CDR3, the HTBI primer set was used. TCRdb ran MiXCR on the multiplex PCR reads and lists one entry per CDR3 protein. This sample has 530,000 or so distinct CDR3 sequences, with around 45% found just once. The study's findings and limits: A model of 13 V-J features distinguished ophthalmopathy from stable hyperthyroidism.

As regards this clonotype: Its target is not known.

This CDR3 is 12 amino acids long. Germline-derived CDR1 and CDR2 are SEHNR and FQNEAQ (reference sequence). V was shortened by 3 bases and J by 12 bases, with 14 bases between the two germline ends. The sequence was collected from a woman younger than 30 with Graves' hyperthyroidism. The rearrangement links TRBV7-9 to TRBJ1-2; D unresolved. What was sequenced was peripheral blood or thyroid tissue (not recorded which). CDR3 nucleotides: TGTGCCAGCAGCTTGGCAGCGGGAGGTAACACCTTC. Translated, it gives CASSLAAGGNTF.